This T cell receptor beta chain was retrieved from a study of T cell repertoires in cytomegalovirus infection. In the study overall: Public TCR beta signatures marked donors with CMV infection and the matching HLA.

Study findings and constraints: CMV-specific TCR beta clonotypes restricted by HLA-C were the ones dominating the ex vivo response. Frequencies of public TCR beta families were cumulated, and this identified carriers of CMV plus the relevant HLA.

TCRdb re-derived calls from the reads in MiXCR, one entry per CDR3 protein. The profile shows over 300,000 distinct CDR3 sequences, roughly a sixth of them singletons. This clonotype has a count of ten or more. What it binds is not known. Germline V CDR1 and CDR2: LGHNT, FRNRAP. V was trimmed by 4 bases and J by 6 bases, leaving 15 bases between them. The CDR3 covers 14 residues. The chain joins TRBV12-5 to TRBJ1-1; D perhaps matches TRBD1 (5 bases). The sample was PBMCs. The clonotype originates from a human donor in good health (CMV status not recorded). Some clones in this sample may be carry-over from other donors' samples. CDR3 nucleotides: TGTGCTAGTGGTTCCGGGACGCAGTCAGCTGAAGCTTTCTTT. Protein: CASGSGTQSAEAFF.